This TCR beta chain was captured by sequencing in a study of blood T cell repertoires in COVID-19. This CDR3 comprises 15 residues. The ends were cut back, 2 bases at V and 0 bases at J, with 9 bases in the middle. Looked up from germline, CDR1 is ENHRY and CDR2 is SYGVKD. Clones were sequenced by immunoSEQ multiplex PCR, and TCRdb holds only the in-frame ones, with some missing. Here the sample spans 95,000 to 130,000 clones, roughly nine tenths being singletons. This TCR derives from a human donor with active COVID-19. The donor label of this sample is uncertain. The chain carries TRBV10-3 and TRBJ2-3; weak D call: TRBD1 (6 bases). Material: peripheral blood. In DNA, the CDR3 is TGTGCCATCAGTGAGACAGGGCCTAGCACAGATACGCAGTATTTT. Translated, it gives CAISETGPSTDTQYF.